These T cell receptor beta chains were read from a single sample in a study of cytomegalovirus exposure and HLA in healthy donors. The table came from immunoSEQ multiplex PCR; TCRdb's copy has only in-frame clones and leaves some out. This table holds some 130,000 clones, 82% found once. What was sequenced was PBMCs. The receptors here all came from a man between 25 and 39 years old in good health and CMV-seropositive. Each CDR3 is given with its conserved first and last residue. D genes are given only for firm matches. The size field is filled for only some rows; it gives once, few, many or a size class.

NA | TRBJ1-2 | NA | TRBV7-9 | TGTGCCAGCAGCTTAGGGGGTGACGCGGGCTATGGCTACACCTTC | CASSLGGDAGYGYTF
NA | TRBJ2-1 | NA | TRBV2 | TGTGCCAGCAGTCCGCGTGGGCGGGGACCATACAATGAGCAGTTCTTC | CASSPRGRGPYNEQFF
NA | TRBJ1-5 | NA | TRBV5-4 | TGTGCCAGCAGCTTGGCCGAGAAGGGACTTAGCAATCAGCCCCAGCATTTT | CASSLAEKGLSNQPQHF
NA | TRBJ2-7 | TRBD1 | TRBV5-1 | TGCGCCAGCAGCTTAGAGGGCAGGGGGTACGAGCAGTACTTC | CASSLEGRGYEQYF
NA | TRBJ1-1 | TRBD1 | TRBV15 | TGTGCCACCAGCAGAGAGGACAGGGGGCGAAATACTGAAGCTTTCTTT | CATSREDRGRNTEAFF
NA | TRBJ1-6 | TRBD1 | TRBV13 | TGTGCCAGCAGCTTAGGCCGGGACAGGAGTATCTATAATTCACCCCTCCACTTT | CASSLGRDRSIYNSPLHF
NA | TRBJ1-5 | NA | TRBV5-6 | TGTGCCAGCAGCCCACAGGGCGTAGGTAAAAATCAGCCCCAGCATTTT | CASSPQGVGKNQPQHF
NA | TRBJ2-7 | TRBD2 | TRBV28 | TGTGCCAGCTTACGGGGGGGGGCGACTAGCGGGAGTTACGAGCAGTACTTC | CASLRGGATSGSYEQYF
NA | TRBJ2-1 | TRBD1 | TRBV6-6 | TGTGCCAGCAGTTACTTGGGACAGGGGGTCGGTGAGCAGTTCTTC | CASSYLGQGVGEQFF
once | TRBJ2-7 | NA | TRBV29-1 | TGCAGCGCTAGCAATGGAGTGTACGGGGGACCCTACGAGCAGTACTTC | CSASNGVYGGPYEQYF
NA | TRBJ2-4 | TRBD2 | TRBV6-1 | TGTGCCAGCAGTGAAGCGCAAGCGGGGCTAAACATTCAGTACTTC | CASSEAQAGLNIQYF
NA | TRBJ2-1 | TRBD2 | TRBV5-1 | TGCGCCAGCAGCTTGGCGTCAGTCCTAGCGGGAAGCTCCTACAATGAGCAGTTCTTC | CASSLASVLAGSSYNEQFF
NA | TRBJ2-7 | TRBD1 | TRBV10-1 | TGCGCCAGCAGTGAGTCGACAGCCCGGGACAGTCAGTACTTC | CASSESTARDSQYF
NA | TRBJ1-5 | NA | TRBV7-8 | TGTGCCAGCAGTCGATTACAGGGTCCGGGGCAGCCCCAGCATTTT | CASSRLQGPGQPQHF
NA | TRBJ1-5 | NA | TRBV19 | TGTGCCAGTAGTATCTCGGGAGACAATCAGCCCCAGCATTTT | CASSISGDNQPQHF
NA | TRBJ2-1 | TRBD2 | TRBV6-6 | TGTGCCACTCAACGGACTAGGCGCAATGAGCAGTTCTTC | CATQRTRRNEQFF
NA | TRBJ1-2 | TRBD1 | TRBV30 | TGTGCCTGGAGTTTGCCCGGACAGGGGAACTATGGCTACACCTTC | CAWSLPGQGNYGYTF
NA | TRBJ1-2 | TRBD1 | TRBV5-3 | TGTGCCAGAAGCTTACACCAATTAAGACAGGGGATCTATGGCTACACCTTC | CARSLHQLRQGIYGYTF
few | TRBJ1-2 | NA | TRBV10-2 | TGCGCCAGCAGATTGGGAGGCGGGGGCTACACCTTC | CASRLGGGGYTF
NA | TRBJ2-1 | TRBD1 | TRBV11-3 | TGTGCCAGCAGCCATGGGACAGCAGACTACAATGAGCAGTTCTTC | CASSHGTADYNEQFF
NA | TRBJ2-2 | NA | TRBV5-1 | TGCGCCAGCAGCTTGGAAAGCGCGAACACCGGGGAGCTGTTTTTT | CASSLESANTGELFF
NA | TRBJ1-5 | TRBD1 | TRBV5-1 | TGCGCCAGCAAACAGGGGAATGGCAATCAGCCCCAGCATTTT | CASKQGNGNQPQHF
once | TRBJ1-5 | NA | TRBV2 | TGTGCCAGCAGTGGATGGGCAGGTAGCAATCAGCCCCAGCATTTT | CASSGWAGSNQPQHF
NA | TRBJ1-1 | NA | TRBV12-5 | TGTGCTAGTGGTTTGTCCGACACCACTGAAGCTTTCTTT | CASGLSDTTEAFF
NA | TRBJ2-3 | NA | TRBV11-2 | TGTGCCAGCAGCTTAAGGGGGACAGCGGAGGGAGATACGCAGTATTTT | CASSLRGTAEGDTQYF
NA | TRBJ2-3 | TRBD2 | TRBV29-1 | TGCAGCGTTGAAAGAGGGGAGGGTGATACGCAGTATTTT | CSVERGEGDTQYF
NA | TRBJ1-2 | NA | TRBV7-2 | TGTGCCAGCAGCTTAGGGGGGGGCAAATGGAGCTATGGCTACACCTTC | CASSLGGGKWSYGYTF
NA | TRBJ1-4 | NA | TRBV5-6 | TGTGCCAGCAGCCCTCAGGGTTTTACTAATGAAAAACTGTTTTTT | CASSPQGFTNEKLFF
NA | TRBJ1-1 | NA | TRBV4-1 | TGCGCCAGCAGCCAAGGGGGAGGGGGGCTGGACACTGAAGCTTTCTTT | CASSQGGGGLDTEAFF
NA | TRBJ2-4 | NA | TRBV19 | TGTGCCAGTAGCCCTACCACCGCGACTAGGGCCAAAAACATTCAGTACTTC | CASSPTTATRAKNIQYF
NA | TRBJ2-5 | NA | TRBV7-7 | TGTGCCAGCAGCTCAGGAGAGACCCAGTACTTC | CASSSGETQYF
NA | TRBJ2-7 | NA | TRBV30 | TGTGCCTGGGAGGGCGGCGACGCCCCCTACGAGCAGTACTTC | CAWEGGDAPYEQYF
once | TRBJ2-1 | TRBD2 | TRBV6-4 | TGTGCCAGCAGTCCGGGACTAGCGGGAGACGATGAGCAGTTCTTC | CASSPGLAGDDEQFF
NA | TRBJ2-1 | TRBD2 | TRBV5-4 | TGTGCCAGCAGCTTGGGAAGCGGGAGCTCCTACAATGAGCAGTTCTTC | CASSLGSGSSYNEQFF
NA | TRBJ2-1 | TRBD2 | TRBV11-1 | TGTGCCAGCAGCCACCGGGTGGCTAGCGGGGGGAATGAGCAGTTCTTC | CASSHRVASGGNEQFF
NA | TRBJ1-3 | NA | TRBV2 | TGTGCCAGCAGTGATGACAGTCTCTCTGGAAACACCATATATTTT | CASSDDSLSGNTIYF
NA | TRBJ1-1 | NA | TRBV5-1 | TGCGCCAGCAGCCCTCATTCGGGGGGCTACACTGAAGCTTTCTTT | CASSPHSGGYTEAFF
NA | TRBJ2-3 | TRBD2 | TRBV5-5 | TGTGCCAGCAGCTTGACCGGGACTAGCAGGACAGATACGCAGTATTTT | CASSLTGTSRTDTQYF